Listed below are T cell receptor beta chains from one sample, sequenced in a study of memory CD4+ T cells and cytomegalovirus serostatus. Using immunoSEQ multiplex PCR, the repertoire was profiled, and TCRdb retains in-frame clones only, with some absent. The table records around 50,000 clones, 74% of them present only once. The source material was memory CD4+ T cells from blood. The receptor set was obtained from an adult in good health and CMV-seropositive. Both conserved end residues are part of each CDR3. The D gene is left open where the match is weak. The listing skips clone size in some rows; elsewhere it reads once, few, many or a size class.

J gene: TRBJ1-5; V gene: TRBV19; D gene: -; clone size: -; CDR3 protein: CASSRGQNQPQHF; CDR3 DNA: TGTGCCAGTAGTCGTGGACAGAATCAGCCCCAGCATTTT
J gene: TRBJ1-2; V gene: TRBV7-7; D gene: TRBD1; clone size: -; CDR3 protein: CASSSQPGQRQNYGYTF; CDR3 DNA: TGTGCTAGCAGCAGTCAACCGGGACAGAGACAGAACTATGGCTACACCTTC
J gene: TRBJ1-1; V gene: TRBV5-6; D gene: -; clone size: few; CDR3 protein: CASSLGRETEAFF; CDR3 DNA: TGTGCCAGCAGCTTGGGCAGGGAAACTGAAGCTTTCTTT
J gene: TRBJ2-1; V gene: TRBV5-4; D gene: TRBD1; clone size: -; CDR3 protein: CASSKGGQEISYNEQFF; CDR3 DNA: TGTGCCAGCAGCAAGGGGGGACAGGAGATCTCCTACAATGAGCAGTTCTTC
J gene: TRBJ2-7; V gene: TRBV7-9; D gene: TRBD2; clone size: -; CDR3 protein: CASSLLAGAGEQYF; CDR3 DNA: TGTGCCAGCAGCCTACTAGCGGGAGCTGGCGAGCAGTACTTC
J gene: TRBJ2-5; V gene: TRBV5-1; D gene: -; clone size: -; CDR3 protein: CASSLDSQETQYF; CDR3 DNA: TGCGCCAGCAGCTTGGACAGTCAAGAGACCCAGTACTTC
J gene: TRBJ1-1; V gene: TRBV14; D gene: -; clone size: few; CDR3 protein: CASSTGRNEAFF; CDR3 DNA: TGTGCCAGCAGCACCGGACGGAATGAAGCTTTCTTT
J gene: TRBJ2-7; V gene: TRBV19; D gene: -; clone size: -; CDR3 protein: CASSIYGTLEYEQYF; CDR3 DNA: TGTGCCAGTAGTATTTACGGGACCTTGGAATACGAGCAGTACTTC
J gene: TRBJ2-2; V gene: TRBV19; D gene: -; clone size: -; CDR3 protein: CASTPWDNTGELFF; CDR3 DNA: TGTGCCAGTACTCCGTGGGACAACACCGGGGAGCTGTTTTTT
J gene: TRBJ2-7; V gene: TRBV5-1; D gene: TRBD1; clone size: -; CDR3 protein: CASSPTGTGDYEQYF; CDR3 DNA: TGCGCCAGCAGCCCGACCGGGACAGGGGACTACGAGCAGTACTTC
J gene: TRBJ1-6; V gene: TRBV5-1; D gene: -; clone size: few; CDR3 protein: CASRLGEDSPLHF; CDR3 DNA: TGCGCCAGCAGATTGGGGGAGGATTCACCCCTCCACTTT
J gene: TRBJ2-2; V gene: TRBV9; D gene: -; clone size: -; CDR3 protein: CASSPTSSTGELFF; CDR3 DNA: TGTGCCAGCAGCCCGACTAGTAGCACCGGGGAGCTGTTTTTT
J gene: TRBJ1-1; V gene: TRBV18; D gene: -; clone size: -; CDR3 protein: CASSRDTGENTEAFF; CDR3 DNA: TGTGCCAGCTCCCGAGACACGGGGGAGAACACTGAAGCTTTCTTT
J gene: TRBJ2-7; V gene: TRBV11-2; D gene: TRBD2; clone size: -; CDR3 protein: CASSPTGTSGGRQYF; CDR3 DNA: TGTGCCAGCAGCCCGACCGGGACTAGCGGGGGTCGGCAGTACTTC
J gene: TRBJ1-1; V gene: TRBV18; D gene: TRBD1; clone size: few; CDR3 protein: CASSLSLGQVDTEAFF; CDR3 DNA: TGTGCCAGCTCACTATCACTCGGACAGGTCGACACTGAAGCTTTCTTT